A selection of T cell receptor beta chains follows, all from one sample in a study of blood T cell repertoires in COVID-19. TCRdb's table, derived via immunoSEQ multiplex PCR, lists solely in-frame clones and lacks some. The table lists roughly 70,000 clones, approximately 83% of them singletons. The source material was peripheral blood. These TCRs come from a woman aged 55-69 years with acute or convalescent COVID-19. Each CDR3 is given with its conserved first and last residue. The D gene is left open where the match is weak. Rows give clone size only sometimes, using once, few, many, or a class for an expanded clone.

V gene,clone size,D gene,J gene,CDR3 protein,CDR3 DNA
TRBV19,-,TRBD1,TRBJ2-1,CASSKRQGRNNEQFF,TGTGCCAGTAGTAAGCGACAGGGGAGGAACAATGAGCAGTTCTTC
TRBV19,-,TRBD1,TRBJ1-2,CASRTGQGPYGYTF,TGTGCCAGTAGGACAGGACAGGGACCCTATGGCTACACCTTC
TRBV7-2,-,TRBD1,TRBJ2-7,CASSLVGTGRYEQYF,TGTGCCAGCAGCTTAGTAGGGACAGGGAGGTACGAGCAGTACTTC
TRBV5-1,-,-,TRBJ1-2,CASSLGGPRGYTF,TGCGCCAGCAGCTTGGGCGGCCCGAGGGGCTACACCTTC
TRBV11-2,-,-,TRBJ2-3,CASSSPGSRFDTQYF,TGTGCCAGCAGCTCCCCTGGGTCTAGATTTGATACGCAGTATTTT
TRBV7-6,-,-,TRBJ2-1,CASSLESPSRDNEQFF,TGTGCCAGCAGCTTAGAGTCCCCAAGTCGGGACAATGAGCAGTTCTTC
TRBV5-1,once,-,TRBJ1-1,CASSAGESVTEAFF,TGCGCCAGCAGCGCCGGGGAGTCCGTCACTGAAGCTTTCTTT
TRBV30,-,-,TRBJ2-5,CAWSGTPAGETQYF,TGTGCCTGGAGTGGTACCCCGGCGGGGGAGACCCAGTACTTC
TRBV6-5,-,TRBD1,TRBJ1-6,CASSPGTGGPSPLHF,TGTGCCAGCAGCCCCGGGACAGGCGGACCTTCACCCCTCCACTTT
TRBV5-6,-,TRBD1,TRBJ1-2,CASSPTGGGSYGYTF,TGTGCCAGCAGCCCTACAGGGGGAGGGAGCTATGGCTACACCTTC
TRBV11-2,-,TRBD1,TRBJ2-7,CASSTQGASYEQYF,TGTGCCAGCAGCACACAGGGGGCGAGCTACGAGCAGTACTTC
TRBV2,-,TRBD2,TRBJ2-1,CASMPGGRLGREQFF,TGTGCCAGCATGCCGGGGGGGAGGCTGGGTCGTGAGCAGTTCTTC
TRBV4-1,few,TRBD1,TRBJ2-3,CASRGTGGAGTQYF,TGCGCCAGCCGAGGGACAGGGGGAGCAGGTACGCAGTATTTT
TRBV6-5,-,-,TRBJ1-4,CASREGLTNEKLFF,TGTGCCAGCAGGGAGGGTTTAACTAATGAAAAACTGTTTTTT
TRBV5-1,-,-,TRBJ2-5,CASSFPRFGKETQYF,TGCGCCAGCAGCTTTCCCAGGTTCGGCAAAGAGACCCAGTACTTC
TRBV27,-,-,TRBJ1-1,CASSLLGHMNTEAFF,TGTGCCAGCAGTTTACTGGGACATATGAACACTGAAGCTTTCTTT
TRBV3-1/TRBV3-2,-,TRBD2,TRBJ2-3,CASSLGPLAGGRTDTQYF,TGTGCCAGCAGCCTCGGACCGCTAGCGGGGGGGCGTACAGATACGCAGTATTTT
TRBV19,-,-,TRBJ2-3,CATGDSTDTQYF,TGTGCTACGGGGGATAGCACAGATACGCAGTATTTT
TRBV6-1,-,-,TRBJ1-5,CASSDHPSVNQPQHF,TGTGCCAGCAGTGATCACCCGAGCGTCAATCAGCCCCAGCATTTT
TRBV6-5,medium-sized,TRBD1,TRBJ1-1,CASIPGQGYTEAFF,TGTGCCAGCATCCCGGGACAGGGTTATACTGAAGCTTTCTTT
TRBV19,few,TRBD2,TRBJ2-1,CASSLWTSRVAYNEQFF,TGTGCCAGTAGTCTATGGACTAGCCGGGTCGCCTACAATGAGCAGTTCTTC
TRBV11-2,-,-,TRBJ2-1,CASSSDMFGWFF,TGTGCCAGCAGCTCCGACATGTTTGGTTGGTTCTTC
TRBV6-5,-,TRBD1,TRBJ2-5,CASSLTGRTETQYF,TGTGCCAGCAGTCTGACAGGGAGAACGGAGACCCAGTACTTC
TRBV9,-,-,TRBJ2-3,CASSGSRGGTDTQYF,TGTGCCAGCAGCGGGAGCAGGGGTGGCACAGATACGCAGTATTTT
TRBV10-1,-,-,TRBJ2-2,CASSQYRANTGELFF,TGCGCCAGCAGTCAATACAGGGCGAACACCGGGGAGCTGTTTTTT
TRBV27,-,-,TRBJ1-6,CASSAGTRGYNSPLHF,TGTGCCAGCAGTGCGGGGACGAGGGGTTACAATTCACCCCTCCACTTT
TRBV6-4,few,-,TRBJ2-6,CASSLSGANVLTF,TGTGCCAGCAGCCTCTCTGGGGCCAACGTCCTGACTTTC
TRBV28,-,-,TRBJ2-3,CASRVQGGGTDTQYF,TGTGCCAGCAGGGTTCAGGGAGGAGGCACAGATACGCAGTATTTT
TRBV7-2,-,-,TRBJ2-3,CASSEQGGTATDTQYF,TGTGCCAGCAGCGAGCAGGGCGGGACGGCCACAGATACGCAGTATTTT
TRBV5-1,-,TRBD1,TRBJ2-3,CASIRSTGLSDTQYF,TGCGCCAGCATCCGTTCGACAGGGTTGTCAGATACGCAGTATTTT
TRBV4-2,-,TRBD2,TRBJ2-3,CASSPGGSGVGSTDTQYF,TGTGCCAGCAGCCCGGGGGGTAGCGGGGTCGGGAGCACAGATACGCAGTATTTT
TRBV9,-,TRBD2,TRBJ2-5,CASSVAPAGVQETQYF,TGTGCCAGCAGCGTAGCCCCCGCGGGGGTTCAAGAGACCCAGTACTTC
TRBV10-3,few,-,TRBJ1-3,CAIRGENSGNTIYF,TGTGCCATCCGGGGGGAAAACTCTGGAAACACCATATATTTT
TRBV5-1,-,-,TRBJ2-2,CASSLVQNTGELFF,TGCGCCAGCAGCTTGGTCCAGAACACCGGGGAGCTGTTTTTT
TRBV7-8,-,TRBD1,TRBJ1-3,CASSRTGPSGNTIYF,TGTGCCAGCAGCCGGACAGGCCCCTCTGGAAACACCATATATTTT
TRBV3-1/TRBV3-2,-,-,TRBJ1-2,CASSPGSGGISYTF,TGTGCCAGCAGCCCAGGGAGCGGAGGGATCAGCTACACCTTC
TRBV13,-,-,TRBJ1-1,CASSLEERRRPNTEAFF,TGTGCCAGCAGCTTAGAAGAAAGGAGGAGGCCGAACACTGAAGCTTTCTTT
TRBV25-1,-,TRBD1,TRBJ2-3,CASSEQGADTQYF,TGTGCCAGCAGTGAACAGGGGGCAGATACGCAGTATTTT
TRBV10-2,-,-,TRBJ1-5,CASSEKASDSNQPQHF,TGCGCCAGCAGTGAGAAGGCCAGCGATAGCAATCAGCCCCAGCATTTT
TRBV11-2,-,-,TRBJ1-1,CASRILQGSSAEAFF,TGTGCCAGCAGGATACTACAGGGATCAAGCGCTGAAGCTTTCTTT
TRBV2,-,TRBD1,TRBJ2-2,CASRTGQGANWNTGELFF,TGTGCCAGCAGGACCGGACAGGGGGCGAATTGGAACACCGGGGAGCTGTTTTTT
TRBV3-1/TRBV3-2,-,TRBD1,TRBJ2-1,CASSPGAGGNEQFF,TGTGCCAGCAGCCCCGGGGCAGGGGGCAATGAGCAGTTCTTC
TRBV3-1/TRBV3-2,-,TRBD1,TRBJ1-1,CASRPETGGTEAFF,TGTGCCAGCAGACCAGAGACAGGGGGCACTGAAGCTTTCTTT
TRBV7-3,-,TRBD1,TRBJ1-6,CASSMTGADSPLHF,TGTGCCAGCAGCATGACAGGGGCAGATTCACCCCTCCACTTT